This T cell receptor beta chain derives from a study of shared clonotypes between healthy human individuals (dated by TCRdb to the early 2020s). Concerning the study at large: A couple of women and a few men aged 18 to 49 years were included in the cohort. For each donor, CD4 naive and CD4 memory were each given three plates, CD8 naive was given two plates, and CD8 memory was given one plate. Per donor, leukapheresis produced somewhere between about 0.94 and 9 billion PBMCs. Different laboratories and diverse techniques were used to prepare libraries and sequence TCR repertoires, to increase sequencing depth and limit assay-specific biases. The study deeply sequenced blood TCR repertoires of five healthy adults to estimate repertoire size and the extent of clonotype sharing between individuals.

Comment on this clone: Its antigen is not yet known. One base away there is no much larger clone; base qualities are not given. The same CDR3 also results from other DNA sequences found in this sample.

CD8 naive samples were obtained by positive selection for CCR7 among CD45RO-negative cells, yielding a CD45RA+CCR7+ population from which TemRA cells were excluded. Donors were healthy HIV-negative adults with no recently reported acute infections or vaccinations. All donors were Caucasian adults living in Nashville, Tennessee, USA. Blood was collected by leukapheresis, and PBMCs were isolated by Ficoll-Histopaque density gradient centrifugation and then cryopreserved in liquid nitrogen vapor phase. Analytical flow cytometry was used to check the purity and quantity of every magnetically sorted T cell population. From each sorted fraction, genomic DNA was isolated and quantified by UV absorbance on a Nanodrop 2000c. Overall study outcomes, separate from this receptor: Across a few donors, around 5.4% of naive CD4, 3% to 3.5% of naive CD8, around 2.5% of memory CD4, and approximately 0.4% of memory CD8 clonotypes were shared. Clonotypes shared by all four sorted-subset donors showed higher generation probabilities than non-shared clonotypes. Sampling was limited to blood, and TCR repertoires in tissue likely differ from TCR repertoires in blood. Naive subsets generally had larger estimated clonotype richness than memory subsets did. The genetic and exposure-history diversity represented was limited by the small number of donors. Based on pairwise subsampling, the degree of clonotype sharing among donors was expected to be affected by sequencing depth. Even with the large sequencing depth, rarefaction of the sorted-subset datasets indicated that sequencing was incomplete.

Using the deep immunoSEQ assay, multiplex PCR amplified TCR CDR3 regions from genomic DNA. For each cell subset, the extracted genomic DNA was distributed evenly across all wells of several immunoSEQ 96-well plates, and each plate served as one replicate. For sorted subsets, 200 ng of genomic DNA, equivalent to around 30,000 T cell genomes, went into each replicate PCR. Purified libraries were quantified with a Qubit 3.0 fluorometer, sized on a Bioanalyzer 2100, and re-quantified with the KAPA Library Quantification kit. Each immunoSEQ 96-well plate was sequenced on its own single-read 150-cycle Illumina NextSeq 550 flow cell. The paper's data handling went like this. Because only junctional sequences without quality scores were contained in the immunoSEQ output, filtering matching that applied to full-length reads could not be performed. Sequences were annotated with PyIR, a Python wrapper for IgBLAST v1.9, using IMGT germline references to assign V/J genes and CDR3. Any read was removed if the V/J assignment was weak (E-value above 1e-6), the CDR3 was missing, or the read contained stop codons, out-of-frame junctions, or ambiguous translated residues. V3J clonotypes were defined as sequences sharing an identical inferred V gene, J gene, and CDR3 amino acid sequence. Percentage overlap between repertoires was computed as shared unique clonotypes divided by the size of the smaller repertoire. Richness of each repertoire was evaluated using RTK rarefaction, the Chao1 estimator, and Recon v2.1 estimates of unobserved clonotypes. For all TCRbeta clonotypes obtained by the gDNA method from four donors, generation probabilities were computed with OLGA. The clones in this table, taken by TCRdb from immuneACCESS, are in-frame only. Not every clone is retained; where verified, under half of the shortfall comes from an unresolved V gene, and the cause of the rest is unknown. The D gene and trimming were derived from the DNA, and the V and J assignments and clone size from that table. This sample is represented by about 2,100,000 clones; about 92% of them were singletons. The top ten clones comprise over 1.5% of the sample.

From a lookup of the germline V gene, CDR1 and CDR2 are MNHEY and SVGAGI. V and J lose 2 bases and 0 bases, and a span of 8 bases separates them. The CDR3, cysteine through phenylalanine, is 14 amino acids long. CDR3 DNA is the only sequence kept; it has 42 bases, read in frame from the first base. The chain uses TRBV6-5 and TRBJ2-7; a weak D assignment points to TRBD2 (5 bases agree). The sequence was collected from a man aged 18 to 30 in good health. Some clones in this sample may be carry-over from other donors' samples. The sample consisted of naive CD8+ T cells from PBMCs. This sample's cell subset or site label indicates: CD45RA+CCR7+. The encoded CDR3 is CASSYEGSSYEQYF. The DNA sequence is given as TGTGCCAGCAGTTACGAGGGAAGCTCCTACGAGCAGTACTTC.